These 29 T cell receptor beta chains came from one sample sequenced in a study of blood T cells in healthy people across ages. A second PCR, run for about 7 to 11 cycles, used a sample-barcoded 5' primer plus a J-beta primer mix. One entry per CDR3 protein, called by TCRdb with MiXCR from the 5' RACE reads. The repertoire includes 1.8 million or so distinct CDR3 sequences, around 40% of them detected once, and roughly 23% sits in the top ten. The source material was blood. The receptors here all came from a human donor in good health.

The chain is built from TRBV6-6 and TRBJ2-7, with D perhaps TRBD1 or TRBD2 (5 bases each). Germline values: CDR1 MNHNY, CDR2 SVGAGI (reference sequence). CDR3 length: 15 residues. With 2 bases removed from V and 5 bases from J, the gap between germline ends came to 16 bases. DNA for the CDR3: TGTGCCAGCAGTTACAGCCGGGCCCGAGGGGACGAGCAGTACTTC. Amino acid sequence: CASSYSRARGDEQYF.

Here the CDR3 reads CASSVARTSQTYEQYF. CDR3 DNA sequence: TGTGCCAGCAGCGTAGCTCGGACTAGCCAGACCTACGAGCAGTACTTC. The rearrangement joins TRBV9 to TRBJ2-4, with 8 bases aligning to TRBD2. The tail of the sequence fits TRBJ2-7 better, so the J call may be wrong. Germline V gene data show CDR1 as SGDLS and CDR2 as YYNGEE. This CDR3 region has 16 residues.

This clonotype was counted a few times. CDR3 residues: CASSTLDSYEQYF. CDR3 nucleotides: TGTGCCAGCTCAACCTTGGACAGCTACGAGCAGTACTTC. The chain links TRBV18 to TRBJ2-7; TRBD1 is a possible D gene (6 bases). With 5 bases removed from V and 3 bases from J, the gap between germline ends came to 11 bases. The CDR3 contains 13 residues. Germline V gives CDR1 KGHSH, CDR2 LQKENI.

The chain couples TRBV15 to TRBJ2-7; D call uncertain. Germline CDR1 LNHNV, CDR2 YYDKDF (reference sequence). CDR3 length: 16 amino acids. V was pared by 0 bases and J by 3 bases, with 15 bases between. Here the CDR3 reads CATSRDDEAFRYEQYF. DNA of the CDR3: TGTGCCACCAGCAGAGATGACGAAGCTTTTCGCTACGAGCAGTACTTC.

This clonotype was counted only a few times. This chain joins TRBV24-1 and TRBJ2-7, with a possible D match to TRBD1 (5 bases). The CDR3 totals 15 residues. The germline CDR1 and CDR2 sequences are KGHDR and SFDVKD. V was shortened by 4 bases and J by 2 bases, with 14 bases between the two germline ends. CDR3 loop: CATSDPNGAAYEQYF. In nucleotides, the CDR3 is TGTGCCACCAGTGACCCAAATGGGGCAGCCTACGAGCAGTACTTC.

CDR3 loop: CASSFTGSTGELFF. CDR3 nucleotides: TGTGCCAGCAGCTTTACGGGGTCCACCGGGGAGCTGTTTTTT. The rearrangement joins TRBV7-9 to TRBJ2-2; TRBD2 is a possible D gene (5 bases). The CDR3 is made up of 14 amino acids. CDR1 SEHNR and CDR2 FQNEAQ come from the germline V gene (reference sequence). V dropped 3 bases and J dropped 4 bases, with 9 bases sitting between them. The entire variable domain, with the rest obtained from reference TRBV7-9 and TRBJ2-2, is as follows: DTGVSQNPRHKITKRGQNVTFRCDPISEHNRLYWYRQTLGQGPEFLTYFQNEAQLEKSRLLSDRFSAERPKGSFSTLEIQRTEQGDSAMYLCASSFTGSTGELFFGEGSRLTVL.

For the CDR3, the DNA is TGTGCCAGCAGTTTTGACGGGGCGAACACTGAAGCTTTCTTT. Its protein is CASSFDGANTEAFF. The V call is TRBV27, the J call TRBJ1-1; tentative D call: TRBD1 (5 bases). Looked up from germline, CDR1 is MNHEY and CDR2 is SMNVEV (reference sequence). With 3 bases removed from V and 1 base from J, the gap between germline ends came to 9 bases. The CDR3 has 14 residues.

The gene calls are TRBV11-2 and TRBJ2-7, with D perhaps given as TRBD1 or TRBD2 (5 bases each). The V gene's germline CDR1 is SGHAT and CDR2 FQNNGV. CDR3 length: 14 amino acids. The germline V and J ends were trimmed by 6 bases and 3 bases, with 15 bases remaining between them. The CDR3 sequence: CASSETVGLYEQYF. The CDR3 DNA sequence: TGTGCCAGCAGTGAGACAGTTGGACTCTACGAGCAGTACTTC.

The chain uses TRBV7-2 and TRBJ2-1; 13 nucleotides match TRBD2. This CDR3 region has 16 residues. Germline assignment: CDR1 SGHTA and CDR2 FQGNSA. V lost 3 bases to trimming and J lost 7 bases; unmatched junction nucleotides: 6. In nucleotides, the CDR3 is TGTGCCAGCAGCTTTACTAGCGGGGGGGCTCGTAATGAGCAGTTCTTC. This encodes CASSFTSGGARNEQFF.

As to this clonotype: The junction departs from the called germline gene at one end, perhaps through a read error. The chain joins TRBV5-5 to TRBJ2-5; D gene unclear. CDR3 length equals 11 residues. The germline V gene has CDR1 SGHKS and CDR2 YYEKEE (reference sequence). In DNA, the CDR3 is TGTACCAGCAGCCTGGAGTCTACCCAGTACTTC. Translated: CTSSLESTQYF. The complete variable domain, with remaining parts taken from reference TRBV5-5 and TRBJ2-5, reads DAGVTQSPTHLIKTRGQQVTLRCSPISGHKSVSWYQQVLGQGPQFIFQYYEKEERGRGNFPDRFSARQFPNYSSELNVNALLLGDSALYLCTSSLESTQYFGPGTRLLVL.

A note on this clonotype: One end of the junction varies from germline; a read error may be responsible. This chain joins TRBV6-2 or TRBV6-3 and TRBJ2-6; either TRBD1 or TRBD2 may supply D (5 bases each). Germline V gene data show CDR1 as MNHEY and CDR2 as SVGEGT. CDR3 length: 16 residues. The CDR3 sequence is CASRYPGGSGANILTF. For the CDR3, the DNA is TGTGCCAGCAGATACCCTGGAGGTTCTGGGGCCAACATCCTGACTTTC.

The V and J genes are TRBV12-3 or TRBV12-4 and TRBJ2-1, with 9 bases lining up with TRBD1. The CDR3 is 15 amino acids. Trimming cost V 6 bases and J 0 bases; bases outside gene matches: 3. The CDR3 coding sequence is TGTGCCAGCAGAGGGGACAGGGCCTCCTACAATGAGCAGTTCTTC. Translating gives CASRGDRASYNEQFF.

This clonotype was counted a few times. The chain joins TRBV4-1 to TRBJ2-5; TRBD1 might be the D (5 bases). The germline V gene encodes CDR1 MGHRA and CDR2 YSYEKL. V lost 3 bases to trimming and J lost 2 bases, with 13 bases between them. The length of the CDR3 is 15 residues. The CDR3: CASSQVQAVQETQYF. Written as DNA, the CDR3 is TGCGCCAGCAGCCAGGTACAGGCTGTACAAGAGACCCAGTACTTC.

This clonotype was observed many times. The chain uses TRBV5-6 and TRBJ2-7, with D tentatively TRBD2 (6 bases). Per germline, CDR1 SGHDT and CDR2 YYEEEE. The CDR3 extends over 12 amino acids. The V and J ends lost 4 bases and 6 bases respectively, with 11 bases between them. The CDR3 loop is CASSMGGPEQYF. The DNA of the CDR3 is TGTGCCAGCAGCATGGGAGGACCCGAGCAGTACTTC.

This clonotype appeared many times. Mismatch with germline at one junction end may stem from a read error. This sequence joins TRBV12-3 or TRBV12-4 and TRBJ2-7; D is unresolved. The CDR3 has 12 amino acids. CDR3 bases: TGCGCCAGCAGCTTGCAGAGCTACGAGCAGTACTTC. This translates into CASSLQSYEQYF.

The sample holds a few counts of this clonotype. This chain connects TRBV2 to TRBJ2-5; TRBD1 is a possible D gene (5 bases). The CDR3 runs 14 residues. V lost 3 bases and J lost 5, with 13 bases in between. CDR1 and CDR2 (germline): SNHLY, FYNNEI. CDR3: CASSDPTEDETQYF. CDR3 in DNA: TGTGCCAGCAGTGACCCGACAGAGGATGAGACCCAGTACTTC.

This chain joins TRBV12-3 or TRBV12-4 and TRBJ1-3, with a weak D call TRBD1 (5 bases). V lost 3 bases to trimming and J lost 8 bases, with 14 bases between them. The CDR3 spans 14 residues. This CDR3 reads CASSFTRDVDTIYF. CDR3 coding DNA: TGTGCCAGCAGTTTTACCAGGGACGTCGACACCATATATTTT.

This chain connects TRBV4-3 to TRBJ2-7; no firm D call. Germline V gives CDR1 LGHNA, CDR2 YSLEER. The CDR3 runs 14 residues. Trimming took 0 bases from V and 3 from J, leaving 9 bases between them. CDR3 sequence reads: CASSQDHGGYEQYF. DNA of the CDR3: TGCGCCAGCAGCCAAGATCATGGCGGCTACGAGCAGTACTTC.

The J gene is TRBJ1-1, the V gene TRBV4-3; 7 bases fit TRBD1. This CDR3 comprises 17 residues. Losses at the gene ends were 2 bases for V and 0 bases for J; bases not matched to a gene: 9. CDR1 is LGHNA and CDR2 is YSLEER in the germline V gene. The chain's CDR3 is CASSQYTGVNMNTEAFF. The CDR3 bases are TGCGCCAGCAGCCAATATACAGGGGTTAACATGAACACTGAAGCTTTCTTT.

CDR3 loop: CASTYFRVAGLEQYF. CDR3 bases: TGTGCCAGCACCTATTTTAGAGTAGCGGGCTTGGAGCAGTACTTC. The J gene is TRBJ2-7, the V gene TRBV6-4, with 7 bases identical to TRBD2. Per germline, CDR1 MRHNA and CDR2 SNTAGT. The CDR3 totals 15 residues. The junction had 16 bases not matched to a gene; V was cut back by 7 bases and J by 7 bases.

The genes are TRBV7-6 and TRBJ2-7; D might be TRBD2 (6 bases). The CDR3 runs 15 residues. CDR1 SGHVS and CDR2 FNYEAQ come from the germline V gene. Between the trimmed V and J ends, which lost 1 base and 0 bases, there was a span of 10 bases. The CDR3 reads CASSLESGSSYEQYF. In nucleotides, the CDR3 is TGTGCCAGCAGCTTAGAATCCGGGAGCTCCTACGAGCAGTACTTC.

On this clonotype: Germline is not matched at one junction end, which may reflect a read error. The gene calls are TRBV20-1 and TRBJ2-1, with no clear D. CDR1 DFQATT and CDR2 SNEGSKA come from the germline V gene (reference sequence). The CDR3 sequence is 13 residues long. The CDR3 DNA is TGCAGTGCCACACTGAGCTCCTACAATGGGCAGTTCTTC. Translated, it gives CSATLSSYNGQFF.

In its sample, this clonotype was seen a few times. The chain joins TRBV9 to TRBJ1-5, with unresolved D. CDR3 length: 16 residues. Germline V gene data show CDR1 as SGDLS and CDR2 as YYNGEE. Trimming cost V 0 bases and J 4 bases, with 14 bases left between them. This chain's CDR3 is CASSVAPDPRNQPQHF. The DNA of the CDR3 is TGTGCCAGCAGCGTAGCTCCAGATCCGAGAAATCAGCCCCAGCATTTT.

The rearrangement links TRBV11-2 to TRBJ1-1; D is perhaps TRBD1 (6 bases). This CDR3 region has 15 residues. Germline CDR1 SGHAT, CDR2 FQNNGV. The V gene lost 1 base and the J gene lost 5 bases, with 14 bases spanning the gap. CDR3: CASSLVQGFMTEAFF. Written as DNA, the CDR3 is TGTGCCAGCAGCTTAGTGCAGGGGTTTATGACTGAAGCTTTCTTT.

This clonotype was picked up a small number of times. CDR3 protein: CASSLIRSDNEQFF. As DNA, the CDR3 is TGTGCCAGCAGTTTAATACGTAGTGACAATGAGCAGTTCTTC. The chain links TRBV12-3 or TRBV12-4 to TRBJ2-1; D gene uncertain. V lost 2 bases and J 5 bases, leaving 10 bases between the germline ends. The CDR3 runs 14 residues.

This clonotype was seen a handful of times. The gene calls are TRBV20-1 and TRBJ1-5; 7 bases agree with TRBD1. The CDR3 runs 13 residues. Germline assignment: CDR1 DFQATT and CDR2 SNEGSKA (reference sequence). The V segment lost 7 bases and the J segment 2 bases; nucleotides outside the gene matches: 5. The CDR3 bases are TGCAGTGAAGGGGGGACAGGCAATCAGCCCCAGCATTTT. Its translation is CSEGGTGNQPQHF.

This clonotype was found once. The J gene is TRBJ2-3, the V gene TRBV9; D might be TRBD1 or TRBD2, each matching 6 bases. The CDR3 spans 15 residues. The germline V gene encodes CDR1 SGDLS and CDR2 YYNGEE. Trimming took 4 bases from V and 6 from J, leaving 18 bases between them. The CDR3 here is CASSPQASGADTQYF. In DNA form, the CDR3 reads TGTGCCAGCAGCCCTCAAGCCTCGGGGGCGGATACGCAGTATTTT.

Written as DNA, the CDR3 is TGTGCCAGTTCAGCAGACAGGGAGAATTCACCCCTCCACTTT. Protein product: CASSADRENSPLHF. The rearrangement joins TRBV6-5 to TRBJ1-6; 7 positions agree with TRBD1. The CDR3 runs 14 residues. Trimming at V came to 9 bases and at J to 7 bases, leaving 9 bases not matched to a gene. CDR1 is MNHEY and CDR2 is SVGAGI in the germline V gene.

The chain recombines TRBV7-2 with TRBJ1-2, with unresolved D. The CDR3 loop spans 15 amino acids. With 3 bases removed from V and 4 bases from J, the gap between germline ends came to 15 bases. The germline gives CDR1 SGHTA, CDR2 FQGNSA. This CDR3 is CASSLSRAPLYGYTF. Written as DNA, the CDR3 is TGTGCCAGCAGCTTGTCCCGGGCCCCACTCTATGGCTACACCTTC.